Listed here are 5 T cell receptor beta chains from one sample, sequenced in a study of a mutant IDH1 vaccine in newly diagnosed glioma. Data came from immunoSEQ multiplex PCR; TCRdb stores just in-frame clones and leaves some out. The sample includes some 100,000 clones, about 80% seen only once; the top ten take 7% to 9%. The sample's time point: baseline, week 1 (first vaccination visit). Regarding treatment: pre-vaccination baseline after standard-of-care therapy. Material: PBMCs, obtained from a glioma patient treated with radiotherapy, temozolomide or both. The receptors come from a woman in her forties or fifties with glioma.

The chain carries TRBV19 and TRBJ2-5; 10 bases match TRBD2. The germline gives CDR1 LNHDA, CDR2 SQIVND (reference sequence). The CDR3 contains 14 residues. V lost 6 bases and J lost 4; bases outside the gene matches: 5. The chain's CDR3 is CASRQRGGTETQYF. The CDR3 region has the DNA TGTGCCAGTAGGCAGCGGGGGGGGACAGAGACCCAGTACTTC.

The gene calls are TRBV6-5 and TRBJ1-2; D is undetermined. The V and J ends lost 5 bases and 1 base respectively, with 11 bases between them. CDR3 length: 14 residues. Germline V gives CDR1 MNHEY, CDR2 SVGAGI. CDR3 coding DNA: TGTGCCAGCAGTCCCCGGGGTTTTAACTATGGCTACACCTTC. This translates into CASSPRGFNYGYTF.

This clone was picked up a small number of times. DNA of the CDR3: TGTGCCAGCAGGCGGGGGACAGGGGACTACGAGCAGTACTTC. Translated, it gives CASRRGTGDYEQYF. The rearrangement joins TRBV14 to TRBJ2-7; 10 bases are shared with TRBD1. The CDR3 covers 14 residues. CDR1 is SGHDN, CDR2 FVKESK, per germline. With V trimmed by 6 bases and J by 3 bases, 5 bases remained unmatched.

The chain couples TRBV18 to TRBJ2-3; D call uncertain. This CDR3 has 11 amino acids. Germline V gene sequence: CDR1 KGHSH, CDR2 LQKENI. Trimming shortened V by 5 bases and J by 4 bases, and 4 bases separated the two germline ends. CDR3 sequence (DNA): TGTGCCAGCTCAGACTCAGATACGCAGTATTTT. It specifies CASSDSDTQYF. The whole variable domain, remainder taken from reference TRBV18 and TRBJ2-3, is NAGVMQNPRHLVRRRGQEARLRCSPMKGHSHVYWYRQLPEEGLKFMVYLQKENIIDESGMPKERFSAEFPKEGPSILRIQQVVRGDSAAYFCASSDSDTQYFGPGTRLTVL.

The rearrangement links TRBV9 to TRBJ1-4; D remains unclear. Trimming pared 0 bases from V and 6 bases from J, leaving 9 bases between. The CDR3 loop spans 14 amino acids. Germline V lookup: CDR1 SGDLS, CDR2 YYNGEE. In DNA, the CDR3 is TGTGCCAGCAGCGTAGGGGCCGAGGATGAAAAACTGTTTTTT. Translation: CASSVGAEDEKLFF.